This TCR beta chain was captured in a study of shared clonotypes between healthy human individuals. Study-level findings and limits: Memory subsets generally showed lower estimated richness than naive subsets. Between a handful of donors, naive CD4 clonotypes were shared at a level of around 5.2%.

What CD8 memory combined were CD45RO+ cells and CCR7-negative CD45RA+ TemRA cells. This clone was detected only once. Its antigen is undetermined. Assay used: immunoSEQ multiplex PCR; TCRdb lists only in-frame clones, some missing. The repertoire holds over 95,000 clones, around 65% seen once, with over 20% in the top ten. The CDR3 runs 12 residues. The sample consisted of memory CD8+ T cells sorted from blood. Subset denoted: CD45RO+ cells pooled with CCR7-negative TemRA cells. J is TRBJ1-4 and V is TRBV1. TRBV1 is described as a pseudogene. The receptor was derived from a woman aged 25 to 39 in good health. The chain's CDR3 is CTSSQRNEKLFF. The CDR3 DNA sequence: TGCACCAGCAGCCAAAGGAATGAAAAACTGTTTTTT.